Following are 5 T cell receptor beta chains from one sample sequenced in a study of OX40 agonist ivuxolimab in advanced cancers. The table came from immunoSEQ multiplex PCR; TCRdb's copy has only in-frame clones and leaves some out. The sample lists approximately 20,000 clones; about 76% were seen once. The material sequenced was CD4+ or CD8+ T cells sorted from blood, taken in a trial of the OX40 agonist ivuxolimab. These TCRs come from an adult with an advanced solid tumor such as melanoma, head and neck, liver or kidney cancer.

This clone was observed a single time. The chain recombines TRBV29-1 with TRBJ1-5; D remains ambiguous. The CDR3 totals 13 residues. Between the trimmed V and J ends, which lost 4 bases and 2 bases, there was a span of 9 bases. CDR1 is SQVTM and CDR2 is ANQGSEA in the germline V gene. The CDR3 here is CSVGQIGNQPQHF. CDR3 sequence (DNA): TGCAGCGTTGGGCAGATCGGCAATCAGCCCCAGCATTTT.

The CDR3 coding sequence is TGTGCCTGGAGTGTCGGTACAGGGGAAGAAAAACTGTTTTTT. This encodes CAWSVGTGEEKLFF. This chain connects TRBV30 to TRBJ1-4, with TRBD1 matching 7 bases. This CDR3 is 14 amino acids long. The trim removed 0 bases at V and 8 bases at J, leaving 6 bases unmatched. CDR1 is GTSNPN, CDR2 SVGIG, per germline (reference sequence). Full variable domain (missing parts from reference TRBV30 and TRBJ1-4): SQTIHQWPATLVQPVGSPLSLECTVEGTSNPNLYWYRQAAGRGLQLLFYSVGIGQISSEVPQNLSASRPQDRQFILSSKKLLLSDSGFYLCAWSVGTGEEKLFFGSGTQLSVL.

CDR3 amino acids: CASSYSAPLAGDEQFF. For the CDR3, the DNA is TGTGCCAGCAGTTACTCGGCCCCCCTAGCGGGAGATGAGCAGTTCTTC. This chain joins TRBV6-5 and TRBJ2-1, with 10 nucleotides matching TRBD2. Germline values: CDR1 MNHEY, CDR2 SVGAGI. CDR3 size: 16 residues. The junction had 7 bases not matched to a gene; V was cut back by 0 bases and J by 8 bases.

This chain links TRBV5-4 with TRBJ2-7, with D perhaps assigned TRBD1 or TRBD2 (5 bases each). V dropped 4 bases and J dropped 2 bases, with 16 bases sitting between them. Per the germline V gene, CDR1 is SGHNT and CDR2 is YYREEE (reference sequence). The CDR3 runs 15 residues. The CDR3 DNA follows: TGTGCCAGCAGCAGCGGTGAGGGACCAGCCTACGAGCAGTACTTC. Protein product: CASSSGEGPAYEQYF.

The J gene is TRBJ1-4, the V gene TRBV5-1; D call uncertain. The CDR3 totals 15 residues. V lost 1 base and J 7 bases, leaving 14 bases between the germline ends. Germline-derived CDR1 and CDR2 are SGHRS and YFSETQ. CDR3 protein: CASSLMHTEGEKLFF. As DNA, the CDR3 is TGCGCCAGCAGCTTGATGCATACGGAGGGTGAAAAACTGTTTTTT.